A selection of T cell receptor beta chains follows, all from one sample in a study of blood T cell repertoires in COVID-19. Some clones are missing from TCRdb's copy, which holds only in-frame ones; the method was immunoSEQ multiplex PCR. The table shows a few hundred thousand clones, with around 90% occurring only once. The sequenced material came from PBMCs or T cells enriched from blood (not recorded which). The receptors shown here come from a man aged 25-40 years who had been exposed to COVID-19. The CDR3 runs from the conserved cysteine through the conserved F or W. D genes are given only for firm matches.

V	D	J	CDR3	DNA
TRBV12-5	TRBD2	TRBJ2-7	CASGAGTSGVVYEQYF	TGTGCTAGTGGGGCCGGGACTAGCGGGGTTGTGTACGAGCAGTACTTC
TRBV9	.	TRBJ1-4	CASSQGGGVGEKLFF	TGTGCCAGCAGCCAAGGAGGGGGGGTAGGTGAAAAACTGTTTTTT
TRBV6-6	TRBD1	TRBJ2-1	CASSPAGGFYNEQFF	TGTGCCAGCAGCCCCGCAGGGGGCTTTTACAATGAGCAGTTCTTC
TRBV28	.	TRBJ1-2	CASSFGGERQNYGYTF	TGTGCCAGCAGTTTCGGGGGGGAAAGACAGAACTATGGCTACACCTTC
TRBV7-2	.	TRBJ2-7	CASSLGLAGYEQYF	TGTGCCAGCAGCTTAGGTTTGGCAGGCTACGAGCAGTACTTC
TRBV7-9	.	TRBJ1-5	CASSLGGQPQHF	TGTGCCAGCAGCTTAGGAGGTCAGCCCCAGCATTTT
TRBV19	.	TRBJ1-4	CASSKKDSATNEKLFF	TGTGCCAGTAGTAAAAAGGACAGTGCAACTAATGAAAAACTGTTTTTT
TRBV11-1	.	TRBJ2-1	CASSQSRNEQFF	TGTGCCAGCAGTCAAAGCAGGAATGAGCAGTTCTTC
TRBV4-2	.	TRBJ1-4	CASSQAYRYNEKLFF	TGTGCCAGCAGCCAAGCTTACAGGTATAATGAAAAACTGTTTTTT
TRBV11-2	.	TRBJ2-3	CASSSYRLVTDTQYF	TGTGCCAGCAGCTCCTATCGACTAGTCACAGATACGCAGTATTTT
TRBV4-2	TRBD1	TRBJ1-5	CASSQDLIGTGLDQPQHF	TGTGCCAGCAGCCAAGATCTAATTGGGACAGGGCTCGATCAGCCCCAGCATTTT
TRBV5-6	.	TRBJ1-4	CASSLSPGVQGDEKLFF	TGTGCCAGCAGCTTGAGCCCGGGCGTACAGGGTGACGAAAAACTGTTTTTT
TRBV10-2	.	TRBJ2-5	CASVGAGEETQYF	TGCGCCAGCGTGGGGGCAGGGGAAGAGACCCAGTACTTC